One and the same sample provided the 28 T cell receptor beta chains below, sequenced in a study of T cells in Graves' hyperthyroidism and ophthalmopathy (dated by TCRdb to the late 2010s). Receptor amplification or capture employed multiplex PCR. The run used an Illumina HiSeq 2000. Amplification of TCR beta CDR3 regions was carried out from RNA transcripts. The TCR CDR3 was subjected to a first round of RT-PCR using the HTBI primer set and the Qiagen OneStep RT-PCR kit. TCRdb cleaned the public reads at Q25 with fastp, built clones with MiXCR and kept in-frame beta chains. Duplicate CDR3 protein sequences are folded into a single record with the most common DNA and genes. Here the sample has 700,000 to 850,000 distinct CDR3 sequences; around a third occur a single time. The ten largest make up roughly 30% of the sample. Sequencing input: blood. These receptors were obtained from a woman aged 40 to 50 with Graves' hyperthyroidism.

The rearrangement joins TRBV7-9 to TRBJ1-2; possible D gene TRBD1, 5 bases. CDR3 length: 16 residues. V gave up 5 bases and J gave up 0 bases, with 16 bases separating them. From germline, CDR1 is SEHNR and CDR2 FQNEAQ (reference sequence). In DNA, the CDR3 is TGTGCCAGCAGCCCCAGGGAGGGGCCCGCTAACTATGGCTACACCTTC. Translating gives CASSPREGPANYGYTF. The full variable domain, its missing parts supplied by reference TRBV7-9 and TRBJ1-2, is DTGVSQNPRHKITKRGQNVTFRCDPISEHNRLYWYRQTLGQGPEFLTYFQNEAQLEKSRLLSDRFSAERPKGSFSTLEIQRTEQGDSAMYLCASSPREGPANYGYTFGSGTRLTVV.

The genes are TRBV20-1 and TRBJ2-7, with D unresolved. Germline CDR1 DFQATT, CDR2 SNEGSKA (reference sequence). Between the trimmed V and J ends, which lost 2 bases and 0 bases, there was a span of 11 bases. This CDR3 contains 14 residues. The CDR3 loop reads CSARSPRSSYEQYF. The CDR3 coding sequence is TGCAGTGCTAGATCCCCTAGGAGCTCCTACGAGCAGTACTTC.

Concerning this clonotype itself: At one end, the junction sequence differs from germline, possibly due to a read error. V and J are TRBV5-5 and TRBJ2-5; 9 bases agree with TRBD2. Germline CDR1 is SGHKS and CDR2 is YYEKEE (reference sequence). CDR3 length: 15 amino acids. CDR3 residues: CASSQLAGRQETQYF. In DNA form, the CDR3 reads TGCGCCAGCAGCCAACTAGCGGGCCGCCAAGAGACCCAGTACTTC.

This clonotype was seen a handful of times. The CDR3 DNA is TGTGCCAGCAGCTTGAGGGTTGGCGTAGTGGAGACCCAGTACTTC. Protein sequence: CASSLRVGVVETQYF. The chain links TRBV5-4 to TRBJ2-5, with D unclear. Trimming removed 1 base from V and 5 bases from J, with 15 bases in between. The CDR3 extends over 15 amino acids. Germline CDR1 is SGHNT and CDR2 is YYREEE (reference sequence).

This clonotype occurred many times. At one end the junction does not follow the germline gene, possibly because of a read error. The rearrangement joins TRBV7-2 to TRBJ2-5, with D possibly TRBD1 on 5 matching bases. The CDR3 length is 14 residues. In germline, CDR1 is SGHTA, CDR2 FQGNSA. The CDR3 loop is CASSSQGFQGTQYF. The CDR3 nucleotides read TGTGCCAGCAGCTCTCAGGGTTTTCAAGGGACCCAGTACTTC.

The chain employs TRBV5-5 and TRBJ2-7; D ambiguous. V lost 0 bases and J lost 0, with 10 bases in between. Looked up from germline, CDR1 is SGHKS and CDR2 is YYEKEE (reference sequence). CDR3 length: 15 amino acids. The CDR3 spells CASSLVPSVSYEQYF. The CDR3 bases are TGTGCCAGCAGCTTGGTACCGTCCGTCTCCTACGAGCAGTACTTC.

The rearrangement links TRBV19 to TRBJ1-2, with D tentatively TRBD1 (5 bases). Between the trimmed V and J ends, which lost 9 bases and 4 bases, there was a span of 21 bases. The CDR3 runs to 15 residues. Germline CDR1 is LNHDA and CDR2 is SQIVND (reference sequence). The CDR3 DNA is TGTGCCAGCAGTTCAGATCGAGGGGCGGGCTATGGCTACACCTTC. Translating it yields CASSSDRGAGYGYTF.

This clonotype was counted at least ten times. The gene calls are TRBV2 and TRBJ2-2; D is ambiguous. V was pared by 7 bases and J by 0 bases, with 9 bases between. Germline V gene lookup returns CDR1 SNHLY and CDR2 FYNNEI. The CDR3 spans 14 residues. DNA for the CDR3: TGTGCCAGCATCCCGACTGCGAACACCGGGGAGCTGTTTTTT. It yields the protein CASIPTANTGELFF.

This clonotype was detected many times. The V gene is TRBV10-3, the J gene TRBJ2-6; 7 bases line up with TRBD1. This CDR3 comprises 16 residues. V was clipped by 7 bases and J by 0 bases; unmatched bases: 6. The germline CDR1 and CDR2 sequences are ENHRY and SYGVKD. CDR3 in DNA: TGTGCCATCAACAGACAGGGACCCTCTGGGGCCAACGTCCTGACTTTC. This gives the protein CAINRQGPSGANVLTF.

In this sample, this clonotype turned up a few times. The V call is TRBV6-5, the J call TRBJ1-5, with D hard to call. V dropped 4 bases and J dropped 7 bases, with 14 bases sitting between them. The CDR3 spans 14 residues. Per the germline V gene, CDR1 is MNHEY and CDR2 is SVGAGI. CDR3 coding DNA: TGTGCCAGCAGTTTTACCTTAGGAGGGCAGCCCCAGCATTTT. It specifies CASSFTLGGQPQHF.

This chain joins TRBV10-3 and TRBJ1-1; D unclear. V shed 10 bases and J shed 2 bases, with 17 bases lying between them. The CDR3 runs 14 residues. Germline CDR1 reads ENHRY; CDR2 reads SYGVKD. The CDR3 sequence is CASRVAGENTEAFF. In nucleotides, the CDR3 is TGTGCCAGCAGAGTTGCAGGAGAAAACACTGAAGCTTTCTTT.

The chain employs TRBV7-9 and TRBJ2-7; D possibly corresponds to TRBD1 (5 bases). The DNA end lines up better with TRBJ2-5; the J call may be wrong. Germline V gene lookup returns CDR1 SEHNR and CDR2 FQNEAQ (reference sequence). CDR3 length equals 14 residues. The CDR3: CASSPVRGQETQYF. As DNA, the CDR3 is TGTGCCAGCTCACCCGTTAGGGGCCAAGAGACCCAGTACTTC.

This clonotype was observed a single time. The chain links TRBV5-1 to TRBJ2-5; TRBD1 matches 8 bases. J gave up 4 bases and V 4 bases, and 12 bases lay outside the gene matches. This CDR3 is built from 16 residues. CDR1 and CDR2 (germline): SGHRS, YFSETQ. CDR3 nucleotide sequence: TGCGCCAGCAGCATAGACCGACAGGGGATGCCAGAGACCCAGTACTTC. Its translation is CASSIDRQGMPETQYF.

This chain joins TRBV28 and TRBJ2-7; D is undetermined. V lost 3 bases and J lost 4, with 13 bases in between. Germline CDR1 reads MDHEN; CDR2 reads SYDVKM. The CDR3 is 14 residues long. CDR3 nucleotides: TGTGCCAGCAGTTTTTTAGGGATTGAGTACGAGCAGTACTTC. It is translated as CASSFLGIEYEQYF.

The sample holds many counts of this clonotype. The V and J genes are TRBV7-8 and TRBJ1-1; D not certain. Germline-derived CDR1 and CDR2 are SGHVS and FQNEAQ. The CDR3 runs 14 residues. The V and J ends lost 5 bases and 1 base respectively, with 11 bases between them. The DNA of the CDR3 is TGTGCCAGCAGCCATAGGGCGGCGAACACTGAAGCTTTCTTT. This encodes CASSHRAANTEAFF.

Concerning this clonotype itself: At one end the junction does not follow the germline gene, possibly because of a read error. The rearrangement links TRBV6-5 to TRBJ2-7; D remains ambiguous. CDR1 is MNHEY, CDR2 SVGAGI, per germline. The CDR3 contains 15 residues. The CDR3 loop reads CAGSYSLAATYEQYF. In DNA, the CDR3 is TGTGCCGGCAGTTACTCGTTGGCAGCCACCTACGAGCAGTACTTC.

This rearrangement joins TRBV5-4 to TRBJ1-2, with 9 bases that match TRBD1. The germline CDR1 and CDR2 sequences are SGHNT and YYREEE (reference sequence). Unmatched junction bases numbered 15, after V lost 4 bases and J lost 8 bases. This CDR3 comprises 16 residues. The CDR3: CASSKRDRVNVKGYTF. DNA for the CDR3: TGTGCCAGCAGCAAGAGGGACAGGGTCAATGTTAAGGGCTACACCTTC.

This clonotype was seen once. The chain couples TRBV19 to TRBJ1-1; D not certain. The CDR3 sequence is 16 residues long. Per the germline V gene, CDR1 is LNHDA and CDR2 is SQIVND (reference sequence). V was trimmed by 0 bases and J by 1 base, leaving 12 bases between them. In DNA form, the CDR3 reads TGTGCCAGTAGTATAGAACCCACGGGGAAGAACACTGAAGCTTTCTTT. Amino acids: CASSIEPTGKNTEAFF.

Concerning this clonotype: One end of the junction varies from germline; a read error may be responsible. This rearrangement joins TRBV6-5 to TRBJ1-4; a weak D match, TRBD1 (6 bases). This CDR3 has 15 amino acids. Per germline, CDR1 MNHEY and CDR2 SVGAGI. The CDR3 spells CAISEAPGQREKLFF. The CDR3 nucleotides read TGTGCCATCAGTGAGGCACCGGGACAAAGGGAAAAACTGTTTTTT.

A few counts support this clonotype. The gene calls are TRBV6-1 and TRBJ1-2, with D hard to call. Between the trimmed V and J ends, which lost 6 bases and 4 bases, there was a span of 15 bases. CDR1 and CDR2 from the germline V gene are MNHNS and SASEGT. The CDR3 runs 14 residues. CDR3 sequence reads: CASRSGQNFYGYTF. The CDR3 DNA reads as TGTGCCAGCAGGTCGGGCCAGAACTTCTATGGCTACACCTTC.

The DNA of the CDR3 is TGTGCCATCAGTGAGACCGGGACAGGGTCAACCGGGGAGCTGTTTTTT. Translating gives CAISETGTGSTGELFF. The rearrangement uses TRBV10-3 and TRBJ2-2; TRBD1 aligns across 9 bases. This CDR3 is built from 16 residues. The V segment lost 2 bases and the J segment 5 bases; nucleotides outside the gene matches: 6. The germline V gene has CDR1 ENHRY and CDR2 SYGVKD.

The sample holds a few counts of this clonotype. The V call is TRBV14, the J call TRBJ1-1; D is unresolved. The CDR3 consists of 12 residues. Germline V gene data show CDR1 as SGHDN and CDR2 as FVKESK. V lost 5 bases, J lost 6 bases, and 10 bases lay in between. The CDR3 is CASSASGPEAFF. The CDR3 coding sequence is TGTGCCAGCAGCGCGTCAGGCCCTGAAGCTTTCTTT.

This clonotype turned up a few times. V is TRBV6-2 or TRBV6-3 and J is TRBJ1-5; no reliable D call. This CDR3 has 16 residues. Trimming took 1 base from V and 0 from J, leaving 10 bases between them. Germline CDR1 reads MNHEY; CDR2 reads SVGEGT. The CDR3 DNA sequence: TGTGCCAGCAGTTACTACTCTGTCTATAGCAATCAGCCCCAGCATTTT. Protein product: CASSYYSVYSNQPQHF.

This clonotype was recorded a few times. The chain employs TRBV6-5 and TRBJ1-6; D unresolved. CDR1 and CDR2 (germline): MNHEY, SVGAGI. Trimming shortened V by 6 bases and J by 8 bases, and 14 bases separated the two germline ends. CDR3 size: 14 residues. The CDR3 loop is CASSPTSGDSPLHF. CDR3 coding DNA: TGTGCCAGCAGCCCAACTAGCGGGGATTCACCCCTCCACTTT.

The CDR3 coding sequence is TGCGCCAGCAGCTTGGCCCTTAGTATCGGCAGCTATGGCTACACCTTC. This codes for CASSLALSIGSYGYTF. The chain carries TRBV5-1 and TRBJ1-2; no definite D call. Germline V gives CDR1 SGHRS, CDR2 YFSETQ. Between the trimmed V and J ends, which lost 0 bases and 4 bases, there was a span of 16 bases. This CDR3 is 16 amino acids long.

The V and J genes are TRBV9 and TRBJ2-5; no clear D. Germline V lookup: CDR1 SGDLS, CDR2 YYNGEE. Trimming pared 3 bases from V and 1 base from J, leaving 19 bases between. This CDR3 region has 17 residues. The CDR3 protein is CASSGEIGGWGQETQYF. As DNA, the CDR3 is TGTGCCAGCAGCGGGGAAATAGGTGGTTGGGGCCAAGAGACCCAGTACTTC.

V and J are TRBV27 and TRBJ1-6, with unresolved D. The CDR3 consists of 14 residues. Germline loops: CDR1 MNHEY, CDR2 SMNVEV (reference sequence). V lost 4 bases, J lost 7 bases, and 11 bases lay in between. The CDR3 reads CASSYLYGNSPLHF. The DNA of the CDR3 is TGTGCCAGCAGTTACTTGTACGGCAATTCACCCCTCCACTTT.

This clonotype was recorded at least ten times. The chain has TRBV5-4 and TRBJ2-7, with D possibly being TRBD1 (6 bases). CDR3 length: 14 amino acids. Germline values: CDR1 SGHNT, CDR2 YYREEE (reference sequence). The ends were cut back, 2 bases at V and 0 bases at J, with 9 bases in the middle. The CDR3 sequence is CASSLDRHSYEQYF. The CDR3 coding sequence is TGTGCCAGCAGCTTAGACAGGCACTCCTACGAGCAGTACTTC.